The 15 T cell receptor beta chains listed next were all sequenced from one sample in a study of T-cell memory formation after mild COVID-19 (dated by TCRdb to the early 2020s). The library was made by 5' RACE. Sequencing used an Illumina NovaSeq 6000. TCRdb reprocessed the public reads (quality trimming at Q25 with fastp, clone calling with MiXCR) and kept in-frame beta chains. Each record represents a unique CDR3 protein, reported with the most common genes and DNA among its rows. Present in this sample are more than 450,000 distinct CDR3 sequences, roughly 18% of which were seen just once. Of the sample, more than 10% is held by the ten largest clones. The sequenced sample was PBMCs or a T cell subset sorted from them (not recorded which). The receptors come from an adult woman who had mild COVID-19 (a few samples of this study predate the infection). The sample titles of this study are shuffled in the database, so cell type and time point are left out; the donor was told from shared clones.

This chain links TRBV18 with TRBJ2-5, with D unclear. Trimming stripped 5 bases from V and 1 base from J, with 8 bases between. CDR1 KGHSH and CDR2 LQKENI come from the germline V gene. The CDR3 is 13 amino acids. CDR3 in amino acids: CASSTGFQETQYF. CDR3 coding DNA: TGTGCCAGCTCAACGGGTTTCCAAGAGACCCAGTACTTC.

This clonotype appeared a few times. The V and J genes are TRBV4-1 and TRBJ1-1; D remains ambiguous. Trimming removed 2 bases at V and 6 bases at J, with 7 bases between. Germline CDR1 reads MGHRA; CDR2 reads YSYEKL. CDR3 size: 12 residues. CDR3 DNA sequence: TGCGCCAGCAGCCAACCCAGCCCTGAAGCTTTCTTT. It encodes CASSQPSPEAFF.

This chain links TRBV29-1 with TRBJ1-2; no clear D gene. This CDR3 has 10 residues. V shed 6 bases and J shed 5 bases, with 7 bases lying between them. The germline gives CDR1 SQVTM, CDR2 ANQGSEA. CDR3 DNA sequence: TGCAGCGTCGGTGAATATGGCTACACCTTC. This translates into CSVGEYGYTF.

The V and J genes are TRBV5-1 and TRBJ2-7; no clear D. V was cut by 0 bases and J by 3 bases, with 13 bases left in between. In germline, CDR1 is SGHRS, CDR2 YFSETQ. The CDR3 loop spans 15 amino acids. The CDR3 DNA is TGCGCCAGCAGCTTGGCCATCAGGAACGACTACGAGCAGTACTTC. It translates to CASSLAIRNDYEQYF.

This clonotype came up a few times. J is TRBJ2-5 and V is TRBV29-1; 7 bases are shared with TRBD1. CDR1 is SQVTM, CDR2 ANQGSEA, per germline. This CDR3 has 13 residues. V was pared by 0 bases and J by 10 bases, with 8 bases of the junction left unmatched. The CDR3 region has the DNA TGCAGCGTTGAAGAAAGGACAGGAAGGAACCAGTACTTC. This sequence encodes CSVEERTGRNQYF.

The chain recombines TRBV6-5 with TRBJ2-1, with D possibly called TRBD1 or TRBD2 (6 bases each). V was clipped by 4 bases and J by 7 bases, with 17 bases between them. The CDR3 consists of 15 residues. CDR1 and CDR2 (germline): MNHEY, SVGAGI. The CDR3 here is CASSFGGLGGNEQFF. The CDR3 DNA reads as TGTGCCAGCAGTTTCGGGGGCCTAGGGGGGAATGAGCAGTTCTTC.

This rearrangement joins TRBV7-8 to TRBJ2-1; D unclear. The CDR3 covers 15 residues. The V gene lost 1 base and the J gene lost 4 bases, with 11 bases spanning the gap. CDR1 is SGHVS, CDR2 FQNEAQ, per germline. The CDR3 DNA is TGTGCCAGCAGCTTAGAAGGTGGGGTTTACAATGAGCAGTTCTTC. It codes for CASSLEGGVYNEQFF.

The V gene is TRBV29-1, the J gene TRBJ2-1, with 10 nucleotides matching TRBD1. The ends lost 7 bases at V and 6 bases at J; junction bases unmatched: 6. CDR1 is SQVTM, CDR2 ANQGSEA, per germline. The CDR3 sequence is 13 residues long. CDR3: CSARQGAGNEQFF. In DNA form, the CDR3 reads TGCAGCGCAAGACAGGGGGCTGGCAATGAGCAGTTCTTC.

The chain combines TRBV25-1 with TRBJ2-7, with unresolved D. V was trimmed by 2 bases and J by 2 bases, leaving 10 bases between them. The germline CDR1 and CDR2 sequences are MGHDK and SYGVNS. This CDR3 region has 14 residues. The DNA of the CDR3 is TGTGCCAGCAGTGAACTGGACGGAGCCTACGAGCAGTACTTC. It encodes CASSELDGAYEQYF.

The chain carries TRBV5-1 and TRBJ2-1; 12 bases line up with TRBD2. TRBJ2-7 explains the end of the DNA better; the J call may be wrong. CDR1 SGHRS and CDR2 YFSETQ come from the germline V gene. This CDR3 contains 15 residues. As DNA, the CDR3 is TGCGCCAGCAATTCCGGGACTAGCGGGTCCTACGAGCAGTACTTC. It specifies CASNSGTSGSYEQYF.

The V gene is TRBV6-6, the J gene TRBJ1-1; D unclear. V was cut by 6 bases and J by 6 bases, with 14 bases left in between. CDR3 length: 13 residues. Germline CDR1 MNHNY, CDR2 SVGAGI (reference sequence). The CDR3 spells CASSNGWVAEAFF. The CDR3 nucleotides are TGTGCCAGCAGCAATGGATGGGTTGCTGAAGCTTTCTTT.

This clonotype was counted ten times or more. The chain carries TRBV5-5 and TRBJ1-1; tentatively, D is TRBD1 (5 bases). V dropped 4 bases and J dropped 1 base, with 11 bases sitting between them. From germline, CDR1 is SGHKS and CDR2 YYEKEE (reference sequence). The CDR3 length is 14 residues. In DNA, the CDR3 is TGTGCCAGCAGCAAGCAGAGGGGGAACACTGAAGCTTTCTTT. The encoded protein is CASSKQRGNTEAFF.

The table lists this clonotype with a few counts. This sequence joins TRBV5-1 and TRBJ2-2; D not resolved. CDR1 SGHRS and CDR2 YFSETQ come from the germline V gene. V lost 0 bases and J 3 bases, leaving 15 bases between the germline ends. The CDR3 sequence is 17 residues long. Here the CDR3 reads CASSLEPLGRYTGELFF. In DNA, the CDR3 is TGCGCCAGCAGCTTGGAGCCTTTGGGCAGATACACCGGGGAGCTGTTTTTT.

This clonotype was found a few times. V gene TRBV29-1 combines with J gene TRBJ1-1; maybe TRBD1 (5 bases). This CDR3 spans 12 amino acids. V lost 4 bases, J lost 1 base, and 7 bases lay in between. The germline V gene has CDR1 SQVTM and CDR2 ANQGSEA. The CDR3 bases are TGCAGCGTTGGGGGACCGAACACTGAAGCTTTCTTT. Translation: CSVGGPNTEAFF.

The rearrangement joins TRBV20-1 to TRBJ2-7; 12 bases align to TRBD2. Unmatched junction bases numbered 8, after V lost 6 bases and J lost 5 bases. This CDR3 comprises 14 residues. The germline CDR1 and CDR2 sequences are DFQATT and SNEGSKA (reference sequence). The CDR3 DNA follows: TGCAGTGCAACGGGACTAGCGGGTGCCAACGAGCAGTACTTC. The encoded protein is CSATGLAGANEQYF.